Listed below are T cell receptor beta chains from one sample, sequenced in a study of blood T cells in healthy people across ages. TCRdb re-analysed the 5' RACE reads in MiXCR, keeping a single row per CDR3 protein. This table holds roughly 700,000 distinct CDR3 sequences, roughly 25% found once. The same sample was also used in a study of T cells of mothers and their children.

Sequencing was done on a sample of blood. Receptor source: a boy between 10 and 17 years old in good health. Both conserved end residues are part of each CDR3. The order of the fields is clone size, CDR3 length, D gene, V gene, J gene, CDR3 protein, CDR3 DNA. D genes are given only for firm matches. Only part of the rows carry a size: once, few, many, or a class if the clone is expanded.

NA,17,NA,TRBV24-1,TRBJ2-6,CATSDLSSTSGANVLTF,TGTGCCACCAGTGATTTGTCCAGTACCTCTGGGGCCAACGTCCTGACTTTC
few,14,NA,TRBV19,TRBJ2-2,CASSILERAGELFF,TGTGCCAGTAGTATCCTGGAACGGGCCGGGGAGCTGTTTTTT
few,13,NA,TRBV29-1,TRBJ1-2,CSARDTGDYGYTF,TGCAGCGCCCGGGACACCGGGGACTATGGCTACACCTTC
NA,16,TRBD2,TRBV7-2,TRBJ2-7,CASSLHGGLTSYEQYF,TGTGCCAGCAGCCTACACGGGGGGTTAACCTCCTACGAGCAGTACTTC
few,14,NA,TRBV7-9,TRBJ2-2,CASASGGNTGELFF,TGTGCCAGCGCGAGTGGGGGGAACACCGGGGAGCTGTTTTTT
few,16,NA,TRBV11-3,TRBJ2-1,CASSFLRGSSYNEQFF,TGTGCCAGCAGCTTTTTACGGGGGTCCTCCTACAATGAGCAGTTCTTC
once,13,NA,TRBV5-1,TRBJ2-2,CASRDSDTGELFF,TGCGCCAGCAGGGACAGCGATACCGGGGAGCTGTTTTTT
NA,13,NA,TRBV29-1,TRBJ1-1,CSVERGAKPEAFF,TGCAGCGTTGAAAGGGGGGCCAAACCTGAAGCTTTCTTT
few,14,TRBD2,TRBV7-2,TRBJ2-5,CASSAGLAWETQYF,TGTGCCAGCAGCGCGGGACTAGCGTGGGAGACCCAGTACTTC
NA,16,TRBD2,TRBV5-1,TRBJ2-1,CASSLKARGGSNEQFF,TGCGCCAGCAGCTTGAAGGCGCGGGGGGGCTCCAATGAGCAGTTCTTC
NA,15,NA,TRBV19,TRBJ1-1,CASSLGLALNTEAFF,TGTGCCAGTAGTTTAGGACTGGCCTTGAACACTGAAGCTTTCTTT
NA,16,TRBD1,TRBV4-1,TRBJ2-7,CASSQDLGQTSYEQYF,TGCGCCAGCAGCCAAGATCTGGGACAGACCTCCTACGAGCAGTACTTC
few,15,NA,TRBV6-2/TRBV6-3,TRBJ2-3,CASRTTHLFTDTQYF,TGTGCCAGCAGGACTACTCATCTTTTCACAGATACGCAGTATTTT